The T cell receptor beta chain described here comes from a study of blood T cell repertoires in COVID-19. About the research overall: Samples came from the United States, Italy and Spain, spanning acute and convalescent COVID-19. T cells, B-cell-depleted T cells, or PBMCs provided the cDNA or gDNA that served as material.

CDR3 size: 15 residues. The V gene's germline CDR1 is SGDLS and CDR2 YYNGEE. The V and J ends lost 5 bases and 0 bases, in that order; junction bases with no gene match: 5. Under the authors' procedure: Using reference gene primer amplification, nucleated cell counts were estimated. Measured with immunoSEQ multiplex PCR; TCRdb has only the in-frame clones, and not every one. The V and J calls and clone size come from that table; D and trimming were worked out from the DNA. The sample includes 180,000 or so clones, 75% to 90% of them seen just once. The rearrangement links TRBV9 to TRBJ2-1; TRBD1 aligns across 7 bases. Sequencing was performed on peripheral blood. The clonotype was recovered from a man aged 35 to 55 with acute or convalescent COVID-19. Here the CDR3 DNA reads TGTGCCAGCAGTACACAGGGGAGCTCCTACAATGAGCAGTTCTTC. It translates to CASSTQGSSYNEQFF.